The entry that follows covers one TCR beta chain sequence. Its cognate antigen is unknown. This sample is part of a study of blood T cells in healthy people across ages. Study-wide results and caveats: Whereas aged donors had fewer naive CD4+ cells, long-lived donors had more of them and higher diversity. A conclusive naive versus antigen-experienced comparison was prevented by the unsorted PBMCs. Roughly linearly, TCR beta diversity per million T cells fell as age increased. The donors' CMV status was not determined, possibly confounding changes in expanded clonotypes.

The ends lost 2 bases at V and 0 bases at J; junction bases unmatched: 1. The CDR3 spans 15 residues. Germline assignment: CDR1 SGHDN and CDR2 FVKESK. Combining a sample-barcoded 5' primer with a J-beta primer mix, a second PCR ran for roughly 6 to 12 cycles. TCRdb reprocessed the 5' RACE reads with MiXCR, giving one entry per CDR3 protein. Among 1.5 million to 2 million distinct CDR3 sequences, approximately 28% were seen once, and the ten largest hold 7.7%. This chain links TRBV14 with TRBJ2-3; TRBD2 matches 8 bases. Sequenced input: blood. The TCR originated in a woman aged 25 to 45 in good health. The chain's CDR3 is CASSQLAGSTDTQYF. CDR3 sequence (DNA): TGTGCCAGCAGCCAATTAGCGGGGAGCACAGATACGCAGTATTTT.